In this sample, the clone carrying this TCR beta chain turned up a few times. Its antigen is unknown. MiXCR, run by TCRdb on the 5' RACE reads, gives a single entry per CDR3 protein. The sample lists roughly 190,000 distinct CDR3 sequences; approximately 20% were seen once. This sample stems from a study of T-cell memory formation after mild COVID-19. On the study more broadly: There were largely donor-specific TCR clusters.

Whole-study results and caveats: CD4/CD8 balance characterized clones contracting day 15 to 85, and CD4+ skew characterized later expanders. Of the contracting clones, CD4+ ones lay mainly in CM and EM, and CD8+ ones in EMRA.

The CDR3 contains 14 residues. The germline V gene encodes CDR1 LGHNA and CDR2 YSLEER. V trimming: 6 bases; J trimming: 9 bases; junction bases outside the gene matches: 8. Sequencing used PBMCs or a T cell subset sorted from them (not recorded which). The chain combines TRBV4-3 with TRBJ2-1; 10 bases agree with TRBD1. This TCR came from an adult woman who had mild COVID-19 (a few samples of this study predate the infection). Cell type and time point are not known. The CDR3 nucleotides read TGCGCCAGCAGTCTTCGGGACAGGGGAACTGAGCAGTTCTTC. The encoded protein is CASSLRDRGTEQFF.